This T cell receptor beta chain was sequenced in a study of CD8 T cells in ankylosing spondylitis. Whole-study findings and limits: A motif in TCR beta, a set of seven to nine highly homologous variants, appeared characteristic of ankylosing spondylitis blood. Disease-linked clones reportedly concentrated significantly in matched ankylosing spondylitis synovial fluid.

The germline V gene has CDR1 DFQATT and CDR2 SNEGSKA (reference sequence). The junction had 5 bases not matched to a gene; V was cut back by 3 bases and J by 5 bases. The length of the CDR3 is 14 residues. TCRdb ran MiXCR on the 5' RACE reads and lists one entry per CDR3 protein. The sample yields under 250,000 distinct CDR3 sequences, around 32% seen once. This clonotype was detected a few times. The antigen is undetermined. This chain connects TRBV20-1 to TRBJ1-1; 11 bases line up with TRBD1. This clonotype originated in a male donor with ankylosing spondylitis or in good health (not recorded which). The material sequenced was blood, either unsorted or a sorted T cell fraction (not recorded which). The CDR3, as DNA: TGCAGTGCTAGGGTCCGGGACAGGGGGACTGAAGCTTTCTTT. Its protein is CSARVRDRGTEAFF.